Sequencing of this TCR beta chain was carried out in a study of cytomegalovirus exposure and HLA in healthy donors. Study-wide points: Association of a missense DCLRE1C variant with TCR beta V- and J-gene trimming was reported in a later analysis. It is likely that the observed cluster of highly shared sequence variants was a sequencing artifact. When presence/absence was analysed, sequencing depth was taken to be roughly uniform across donors. Available immune exposure information covered CMV serostatus only.

V was trimmed by 8 bases and J by 0 bases, leaving 17 bases between them. The CDR3 is 16 amino acids. Germline V CDR1 and CDR2: SGHAT, FQNNGV. PCR amplification relied on 60 Vbeta primers (plus 13 Jbeta primers). Assay used: immunoSEQ multiplex PCR; TCRdb lists only in-frame clones, some missing. Altogether 150,000 or so clones are present, around 77% being singletons, with the ten largest covering under 2%. Of note for this clone: Its antigen is unknown.

Sample: PBMCs. The receptor was derived from a man aged 35 to 55 in good health and CMV-seronegative. The rearrangement uses TRBV11-2 and TRBJ2-4, with D uncertain. The CDR3 region is CASRHFSLLAKNIQYF. As DNA, the CDR3 is TGTGCCAGCCGCCATTTTTCTCTACTAGCCAAAAACATTCAGTACTTC.